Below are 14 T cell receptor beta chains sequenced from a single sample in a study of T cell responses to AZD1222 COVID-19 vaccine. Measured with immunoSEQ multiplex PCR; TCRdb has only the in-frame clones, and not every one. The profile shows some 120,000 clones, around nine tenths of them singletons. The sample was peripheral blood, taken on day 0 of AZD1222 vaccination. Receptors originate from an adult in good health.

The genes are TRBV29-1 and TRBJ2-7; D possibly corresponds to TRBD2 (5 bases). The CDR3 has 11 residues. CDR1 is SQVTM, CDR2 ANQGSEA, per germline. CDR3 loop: CSHRTGYEQYF. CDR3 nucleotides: TGCAGTCACCGAACGGGGTACGAGCAGTACTTC.

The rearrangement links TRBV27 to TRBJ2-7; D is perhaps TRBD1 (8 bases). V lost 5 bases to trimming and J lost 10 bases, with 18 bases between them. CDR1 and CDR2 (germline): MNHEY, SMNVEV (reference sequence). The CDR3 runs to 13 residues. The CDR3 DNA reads TGTGCCAGCAGTCCCGGACAGGGACTAAGCCAGTACTTC. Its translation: CASSPGQGLSQYF.

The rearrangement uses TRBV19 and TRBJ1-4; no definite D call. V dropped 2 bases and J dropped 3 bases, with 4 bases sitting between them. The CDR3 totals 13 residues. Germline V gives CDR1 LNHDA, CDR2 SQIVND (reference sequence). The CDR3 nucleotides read TGTGCCAGTAGTATACAGGCTAATGAAAAACTGTTTTTT. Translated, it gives CASSIQANEKLFF.

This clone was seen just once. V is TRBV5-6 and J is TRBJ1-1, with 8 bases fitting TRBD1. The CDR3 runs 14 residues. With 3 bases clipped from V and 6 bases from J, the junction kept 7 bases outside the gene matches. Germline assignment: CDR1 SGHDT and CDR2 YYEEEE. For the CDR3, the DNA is TGTGCCAGCAGCTCGACAGGGGAAACGCCTGAAGCTTTCTTT. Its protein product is CASSSTGETPEAFF.

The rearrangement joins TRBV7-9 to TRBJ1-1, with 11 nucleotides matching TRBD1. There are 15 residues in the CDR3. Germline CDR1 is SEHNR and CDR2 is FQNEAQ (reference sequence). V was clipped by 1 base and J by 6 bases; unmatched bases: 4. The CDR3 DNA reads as TGTGCCAGCAGCTTAGATGGACAGGGGGCGGCTGAAGCTTTCTTT. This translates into CASSLDGQGAAEAFF.

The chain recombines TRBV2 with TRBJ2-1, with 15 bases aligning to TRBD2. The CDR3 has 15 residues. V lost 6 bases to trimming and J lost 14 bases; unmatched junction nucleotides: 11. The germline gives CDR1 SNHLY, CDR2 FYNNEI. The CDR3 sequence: CASSPGTSGGYLKFF. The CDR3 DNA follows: TGTGCCAGCAGCCCCGGGACTAGCGGGGGGTACCTTAAGTTCTTC.

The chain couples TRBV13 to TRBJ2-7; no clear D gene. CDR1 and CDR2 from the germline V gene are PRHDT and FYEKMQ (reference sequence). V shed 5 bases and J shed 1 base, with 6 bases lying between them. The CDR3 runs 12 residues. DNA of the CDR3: TGTGCCAGCAGCCTCCTATCCTACGAGCAGTACTTC. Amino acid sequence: CASSLLSYEQYF.

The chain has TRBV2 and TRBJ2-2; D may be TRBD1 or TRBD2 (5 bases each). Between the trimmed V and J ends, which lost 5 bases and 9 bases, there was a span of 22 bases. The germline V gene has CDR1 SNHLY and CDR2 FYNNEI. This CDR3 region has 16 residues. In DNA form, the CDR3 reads TGTGCCAGCAGTACTAGTGACCAGGCTACAGGCAGGGAGCTGTTTTTT. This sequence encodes CASSTSDQATGRELFF. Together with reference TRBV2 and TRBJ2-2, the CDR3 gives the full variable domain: EPEVTQTPSHQVTQMGQEVILRCVPISNHLYFYWYRQILGQKVEFLVSFYNNEISEKSEIFDDQFSVERPDGSNFTLKIRSTKLEDSAMYFCASSTSDQATGRELFFGEGSRLTVL.

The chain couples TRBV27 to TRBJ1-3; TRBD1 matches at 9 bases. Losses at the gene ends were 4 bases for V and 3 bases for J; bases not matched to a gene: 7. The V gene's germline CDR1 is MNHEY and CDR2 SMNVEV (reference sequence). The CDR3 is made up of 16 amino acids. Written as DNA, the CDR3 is TGTGCCAGCAGTTCTCACAGGGGGCGCCTTGGAAACACCATATATTTT. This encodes CASSSHRGRLGNTIYF.

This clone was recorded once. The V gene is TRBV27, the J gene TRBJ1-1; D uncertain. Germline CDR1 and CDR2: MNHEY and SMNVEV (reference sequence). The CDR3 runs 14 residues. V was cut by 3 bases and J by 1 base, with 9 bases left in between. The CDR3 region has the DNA TGTGCCAGCAGTTTTAGGTCAGGGAACACTGAAGCTTTCTTT. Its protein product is CASSFRSGNTEAFF.

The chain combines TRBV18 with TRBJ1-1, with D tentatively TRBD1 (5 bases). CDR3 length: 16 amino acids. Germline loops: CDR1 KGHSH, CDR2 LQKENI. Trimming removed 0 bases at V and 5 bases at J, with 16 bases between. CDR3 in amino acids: CASSPPRQSMVTEAFF. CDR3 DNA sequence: TGTGCCAGCTCACCACCTCGACAGTCGATGGTTACTGAAGCTTTCTTT.

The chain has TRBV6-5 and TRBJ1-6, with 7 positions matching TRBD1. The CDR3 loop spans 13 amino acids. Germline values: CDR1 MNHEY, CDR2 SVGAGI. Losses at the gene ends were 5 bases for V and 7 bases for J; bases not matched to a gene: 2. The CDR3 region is CASSRDSNSPLHF. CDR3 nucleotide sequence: TGTGCCAGCAGTAGGGACAGCAATTCACCCCTCCACTTT.

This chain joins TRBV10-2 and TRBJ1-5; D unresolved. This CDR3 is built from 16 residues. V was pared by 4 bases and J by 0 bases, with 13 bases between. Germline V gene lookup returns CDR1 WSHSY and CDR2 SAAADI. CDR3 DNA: TGCGCCAGCAGTGCCTCCACAGCTTATAGCAATCAGCCCCAGCATTTT. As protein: CASSASTAYSNQPQHF.

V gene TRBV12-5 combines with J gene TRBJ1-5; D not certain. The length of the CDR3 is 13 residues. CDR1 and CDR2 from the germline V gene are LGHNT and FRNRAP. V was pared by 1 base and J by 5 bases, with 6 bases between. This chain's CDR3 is CASGLGLDQPQHF. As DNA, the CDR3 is TGTGCTAGTGGTTTGGGACTGGATCAGCCCCAGCATTTT.